This T cell receptor beta chain derives from a study of breast tumors, draining lymph nodes, adjacent tissues. This clonotype was detected many times. Germline lookup yields CDR1 SQVTM and CDR2 ANQGSEA. V trimming: 4 bases; J trimming: 2 bases; junction bases outside the gene matches: 4. There are 14 residues in the CDR3. MiXCR, applied by TCRdb to the multiplex PCR reads, yields one record per CDR3 protein. The sample consists of nearly 200,000 distinct CDR3 sequences, roughly 29% of them appearing once. Samples came from axillary lymph nodes draining the breast cancer. The TCR comes from a female donor with breast cancer. Some clones in this sample may be carry-over from other donors' samples. The sequenced sample consisted of axillary lymph node tissue. V is TRBV29-1 and J is TRBJ2-1; TRBD2 matches 8 bases. The CDR3 DNA follows: TGCAGCGTTGCTCGGGGGGGTACCTACAATGAGCAGTTCTTC. The encoded protein is CSVARGGTYNEQFF.